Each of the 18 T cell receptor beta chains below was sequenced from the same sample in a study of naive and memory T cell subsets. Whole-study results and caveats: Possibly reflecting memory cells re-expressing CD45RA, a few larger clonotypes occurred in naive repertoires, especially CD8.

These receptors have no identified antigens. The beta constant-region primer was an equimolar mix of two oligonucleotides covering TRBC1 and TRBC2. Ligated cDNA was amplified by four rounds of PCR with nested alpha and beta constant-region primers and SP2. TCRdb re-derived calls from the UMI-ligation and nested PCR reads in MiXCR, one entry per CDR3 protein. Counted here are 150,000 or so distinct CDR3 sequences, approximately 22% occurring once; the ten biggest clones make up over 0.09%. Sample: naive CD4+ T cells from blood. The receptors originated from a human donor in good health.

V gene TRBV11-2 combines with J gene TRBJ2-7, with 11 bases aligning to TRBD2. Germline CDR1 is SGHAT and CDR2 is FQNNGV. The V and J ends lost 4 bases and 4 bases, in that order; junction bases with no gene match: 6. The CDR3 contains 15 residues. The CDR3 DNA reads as TGTGCCAGCAGCTCGCAACTAGCGGGAGCGTACGAGCAGTACTTC. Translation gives CASSSQLAGAYEQYF.

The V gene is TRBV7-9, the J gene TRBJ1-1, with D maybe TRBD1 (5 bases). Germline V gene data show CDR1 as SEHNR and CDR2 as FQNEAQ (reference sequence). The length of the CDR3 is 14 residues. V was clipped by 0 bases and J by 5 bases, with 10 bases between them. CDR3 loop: CASSLAGAGTEAFF. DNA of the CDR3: TGTGCCAGCAGCTTAGCCGGGGCCGGGACTGAAGCTTTCTTT.

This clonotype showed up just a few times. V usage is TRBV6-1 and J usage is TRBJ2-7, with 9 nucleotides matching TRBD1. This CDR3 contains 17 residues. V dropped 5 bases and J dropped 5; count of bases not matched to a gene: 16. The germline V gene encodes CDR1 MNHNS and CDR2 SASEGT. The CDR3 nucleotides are TGTGCCAGCAGTCCCACATTGGGACAGGGTGCTGGCAACGAGCAGTACTTC. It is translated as CASSPTLGQGAGNEQYF.

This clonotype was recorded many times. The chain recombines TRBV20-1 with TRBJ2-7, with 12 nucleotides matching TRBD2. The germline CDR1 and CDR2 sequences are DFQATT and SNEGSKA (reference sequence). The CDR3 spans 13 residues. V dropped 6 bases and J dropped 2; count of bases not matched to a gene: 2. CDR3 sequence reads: CSALAGGPYEQYF. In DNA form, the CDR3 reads TGCAGTGCCCTAGCGGGAGGGCCCTACGAGCAGTACTTC.

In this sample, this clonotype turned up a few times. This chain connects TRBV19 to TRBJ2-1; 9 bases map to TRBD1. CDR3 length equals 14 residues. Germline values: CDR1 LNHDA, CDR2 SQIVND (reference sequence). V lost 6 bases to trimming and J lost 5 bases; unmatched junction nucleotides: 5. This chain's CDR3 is CASRRQGGDNEQFF. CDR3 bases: TGTGCCAGTAGGAGACAGGGGGGGGACAATGAGCAGTTCTTC.

This CDR3 reads CASSSQGPYNEQFF. In nucleotides, the CDR3 is TGCGCCAGCAGCTCTCAGGGCCCCTACAATGAGCAGTTCTTC. The V call is TRBV5-1, the J call TRBJ2-1; D is possibly TRBD1 (5 bases). Germline CDR1 and CDR2: SGHRS and YFSETQ. V lost 3 bases, J lost 2 bases, and 9 bases lay in between. CDR3 size: 14 residues.

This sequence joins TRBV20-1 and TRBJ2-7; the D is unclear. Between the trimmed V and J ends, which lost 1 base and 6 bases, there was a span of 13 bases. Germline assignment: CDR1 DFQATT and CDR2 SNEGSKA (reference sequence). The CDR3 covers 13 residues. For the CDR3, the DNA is TGCAGTGCTAGAGGCCTAGTTTACTCCGAGCAGTACTTC. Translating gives CSARGLVYSEQYF.

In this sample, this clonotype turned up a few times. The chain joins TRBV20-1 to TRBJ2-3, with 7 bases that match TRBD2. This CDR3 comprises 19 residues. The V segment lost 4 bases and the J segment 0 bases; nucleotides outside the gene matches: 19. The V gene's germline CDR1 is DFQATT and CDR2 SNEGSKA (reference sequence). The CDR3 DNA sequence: TGCAGTGCTACTAACCCGCTTACTTCTAGCGGAGTTAGCACAGATACGCAGTATTTT. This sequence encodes CSATNPLTSSGVSTDTQYF.

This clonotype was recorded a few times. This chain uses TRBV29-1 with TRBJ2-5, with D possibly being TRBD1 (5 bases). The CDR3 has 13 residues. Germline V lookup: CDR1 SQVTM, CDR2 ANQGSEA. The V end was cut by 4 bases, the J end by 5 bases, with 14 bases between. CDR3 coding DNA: TGCAGCGTTGGGGGCCTTTACCCCGAGACCCAGTACTTC. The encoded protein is CSVGGLYPETQYF.

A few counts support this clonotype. Here the CDR3 reads CASSRRSSGSGTYNEQFF. The CDR3 coding sequence is TGTGCCAGCAGTCGACGGTCGTCCGGGAGCGGAACCTACAATGAGCAGTTCTTC. The chain carries TRBV25-1 and TRBJ2-1; weak D call: TRBD2 (6 bases). V was shortened by 5 bases and J by 2 bases, with 22 bases between the two germline ends. Looked up from germline, CDR1 is MGHDK and CDR2 is SYGVNS. This CDR3 region has 18 residues.

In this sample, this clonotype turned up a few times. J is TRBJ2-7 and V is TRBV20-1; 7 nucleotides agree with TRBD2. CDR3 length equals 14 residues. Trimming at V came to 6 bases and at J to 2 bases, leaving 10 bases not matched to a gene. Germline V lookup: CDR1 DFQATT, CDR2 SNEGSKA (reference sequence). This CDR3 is CSAIQTSETYEQYF. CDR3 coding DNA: TGCAGTGCCATTCAAACTAGCGAGACCTACGAGCAGTACTTC.

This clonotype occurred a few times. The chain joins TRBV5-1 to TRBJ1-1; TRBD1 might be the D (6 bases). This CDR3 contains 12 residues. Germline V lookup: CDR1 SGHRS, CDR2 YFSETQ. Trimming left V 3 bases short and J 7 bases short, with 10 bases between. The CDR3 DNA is TGCGCCAGCAGCTCTCAGGGGCTTGAAGCTTTCTTT. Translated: CASSSQGLEAFF.

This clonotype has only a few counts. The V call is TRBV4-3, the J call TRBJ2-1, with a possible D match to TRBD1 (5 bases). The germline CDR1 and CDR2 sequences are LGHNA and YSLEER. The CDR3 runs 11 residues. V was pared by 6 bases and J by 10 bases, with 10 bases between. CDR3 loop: CASSTSGEQFF. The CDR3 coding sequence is TGCGCCAGCAGTACCTCAGGGGAGCAGTTCTTC.

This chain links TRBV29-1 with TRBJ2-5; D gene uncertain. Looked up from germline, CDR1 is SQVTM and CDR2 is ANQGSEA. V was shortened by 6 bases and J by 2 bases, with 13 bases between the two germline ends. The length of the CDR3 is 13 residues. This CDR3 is CSVRLRLQETQYF. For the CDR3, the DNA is TGCAGCGTCCGACTGCGGCTACAAGAGACCCAGTACTTC.

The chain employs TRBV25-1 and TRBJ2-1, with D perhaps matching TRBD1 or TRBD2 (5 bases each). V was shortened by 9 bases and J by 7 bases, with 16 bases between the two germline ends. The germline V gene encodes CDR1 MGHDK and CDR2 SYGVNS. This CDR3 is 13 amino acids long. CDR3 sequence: CASTLLGPNEQFF. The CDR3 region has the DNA TGTGCCAGTACCCTGTTGGGACCGAATGAGCAGTTCTTC.

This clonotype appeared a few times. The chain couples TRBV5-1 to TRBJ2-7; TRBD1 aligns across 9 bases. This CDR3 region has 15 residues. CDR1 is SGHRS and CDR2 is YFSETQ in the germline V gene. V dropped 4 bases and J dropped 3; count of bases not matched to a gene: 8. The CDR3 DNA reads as TGCGCCAGCAGCCTATACAGGGGGCCGGGCTACGAGCAGTACTTC. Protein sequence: CASSLYRGPGYEQYF. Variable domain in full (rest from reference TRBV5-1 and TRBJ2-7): KAGVTQTPRYLIKTRGQQVTLSCSPISGHRSVSWYQQTPGQGLQFLFEYFSETQRNKGNFPGRFSGRQFSNSRSEMNVSTLELGDSALYLCASSLYRGPGYEQYFGPGTRLTVT.

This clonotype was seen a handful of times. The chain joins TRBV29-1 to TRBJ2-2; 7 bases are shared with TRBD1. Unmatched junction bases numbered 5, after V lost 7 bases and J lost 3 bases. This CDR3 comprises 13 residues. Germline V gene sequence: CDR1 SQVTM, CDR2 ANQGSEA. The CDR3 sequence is CSGRQGDTGELFF. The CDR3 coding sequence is TGCAGCGGCCGACAGGGAGACACCGGGGAGCTGTTTTTT.

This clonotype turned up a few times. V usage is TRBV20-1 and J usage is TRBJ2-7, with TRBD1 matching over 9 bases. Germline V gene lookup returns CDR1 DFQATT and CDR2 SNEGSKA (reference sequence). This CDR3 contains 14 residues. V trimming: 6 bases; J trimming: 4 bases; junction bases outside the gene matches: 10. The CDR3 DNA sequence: TGCAGTGCAACACGTACAGGGGGCGTTTACGAGCAGTACTTC. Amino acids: CSATRTGGVYEQYF.